These 26 T cell receptor beta chains originate from one sample sequenced in a study of blood T cell repertoires in COVID-19. Clones were read by immunoSEQ multiplex PCR, and TCRdb kept only the in-frame ones, dropping some. The table records over 120,000 clones, approximately 83% of them present only once. Sequenced material: peripheral blood. The receptors stem from a woman aged 80 or over with acute or convalescent COVID-19.

V and J are TRBV19 and TRBJ1-2, with 9 bases matching TRBD1. J gave up 6 bases and V 6 bases, and 2 bases lay outside the gene matches. In germline, CDR1 is LNHDA, CDR2 SQIVND (reference sequence). The CDR3 extends over 12 amino acids. The CDR3 DNA is TGTGCCAGTAGCCGACAGGGGGATGGCTACACCTTC. Amino acid sequence: CASSRQGDGYTF.

This chain links TRBV7-2 with TRBJ1-2; possibly TRBD1 for D (5 bases). The CDR3 covers 13 residues. CDR1 SGHTA and CDR2 FQGNSA come from the germline V gene. The V end lost 5 bases, the J end lost 1 base, and 8 bases lay between the germline ends. The CDR3 spells CASSLGHNYGYTF. The CDR3 nucleotides are TGTGCCAGCAGCCTCGGACATAACTATGGCTACACCTTC.

This clone appeared once. The chain joins TRBV5-4 to TRBJ1-4, with D possibly matching TRBD1 (6 bases). CDR1 SGHNT and CDR2 YYREEE come from the germline V gene (reference sequence). This CDR3 has 14 residues. Trimming shortened V by 2 bases and J by 7 bases, and 12 bases separated the two germline ends. The CDR3 DNA reads as TGTGCCAGCAGCTTACAGGGTCGGAGTGAAAAACTGTTTTTT. It yields the protein CASSLQGRSEKLFF. The full variable domain, its missing parts supplied by reference TRBV5-4 and TRBJ1-4, is ETGVTQSPTHLIKTRGQQVTLRCSSQSGHNTVSWYQQALGQGPQFIFQYYREEENGRGNFPPRFSGLQFPNYSSELNVNALELDDSALYLCASSLQGRSEKLFFGSGTQLSVL.

J is TRBJ1-1 and V is TRBV27, with 12 nucleotides matching TRBD1. Germline V gene sequence: CDR1 MNHEY, CDR2 SMNVEV (reference sequence). The CDR3 is 16 residues long. Losses at the gene ends were 2 bases for V and 1 base for J; bases not matched to a gene: 2. CDR3: CASSLRDRGPNTEAFF. CDR3 in DNA: TGTGCCAGCAGTTTAAGGGACAGGGGGCCGAACACTGAAGCTTTCTTT.

The sample holds one count of this clone. The chain has TRBV27 and TRBJ2-2; 9 bases fit TRBD1. The CDR3 is made up of 19 amino acids. After removal of 6 bases from V and 6 bases from J, the junction contained 20 bases not matched to a gene. Germline CDR1 MNHEY, CDR2 SMNVEV (reference sequence). This CDR3 reads CASSRRPTRDRGGSGELFF. As DNA, the CDR3 is TGTGCCAGCAGCCGACGGCCCACCAGAGACAGGGGGGGTTCCGGGGAGCTGTTTTTT.

The chain joins TRBV20-1 to TRBJ1-1, with D perhaps matching TRBD1 (5 bases). The CDR3 covers 14 residues. Germline CDR1 DFQATT, CDR2 SNEGSKA (reference sequence). V was shortened by 3 bases and J by 1 base, with 12 bases between the two germline ends. The CDR3 region has the DNA TGCAGTGCTAGTTCCCAGACAGCGAACACTGAAGCTTTCTTT. Its protein product is CSASSQTANTEAFF.

V usage is TRBV7-3 and J usage is TRBJ2-3; TRBD2 aligns across 8 bases. The CDR3 runs 16 residues. CDR1 is SGHTA, CDR2 FQGTGA, per germline. The ends lost 5 bases at V and 7 bases at J; junction bases unmatched: 14. This chain's CDR3 is CASSGTERGLGNTQYF. CDR3 nucleotide sequence: TGTGCCAGCAGCGGGACGGAGCGGGGGCTGGGGAATACGCAGTATTTT.

This chain uses TRBV6-2 or TRBV6-3 with TRBJ1-6; D is possibly TRBD1 (6 bases). The CDR3 spans 17 residues. Germline loops: CDR1 MNHEY, CDR2 SVGEGT. V lost 2 bases and J lost 5, with 16 bases in between. CDR3 sequence reads: CASSYGTSRSHNSPLHF. The CDR3 DNA follows: TGTGCCAGCAGTTACGGGACAAGTAGGAGCCATAATTCACCCCTCCACTTT.

The chain is built from TRBV5-1 and TRBJ1-2, with 9 bases matching TRBD1. The germline V gene encodes CDR1 SGHRS and CDR2 YFSETQ. V lost 3 bases, J lost 3 bases, and 6 bases stayed unmatched. The CDR3 is made up of 15 amino acids. Here the CDR3 reads CASSSRTGAYYGYTF. CDR3 coding DNA: TGCGCCAGCAGCTCGAGGACAGGGGCGTACTATGGCTACACCTTC. Full variable domain (rest looked up from reference TRBV5-1 and TRBJ1-2): KAGVTQTPRYLIKTRGQQVTLSCSPISGHRSVSWYQQTPGQGLQFLFEYFSETQRNKGNFPGRFSGRQFSNSRSEMNVSTLELGDSALYLCASSSRTGAYYGYTFGSGTRLTVV.

The CDR3 DNA follows: TGTGCCACCAGTGATTTGCGGTTCCTTGAAAAACTGTTTTTT. Translated: CATSDLRFLEKLFF. The gene calls are TRBV24-1 and TRBJ1-4; D is unresolved. The CDR3 runs 14 residues. CDR1 and CDR2 from the germline V gene are KGHDR and SFDVKD. With 0 bases removed from V and 7 bases from J, the gap between germline ends came to 8 bases.

The chain joins TRBV7-9 to TRBJ1-1, with D maybe TRBD1 (5 bases). The germline V gene has CDR1 SEHNR and CDR2 FQNEAQ (reference sequence). V was cut by 5 bases and J by 4 bases, with 11 bases left in between. The CDR3 is 13 amino acids. CDR3 coding DNA: TGTGCCAGCAGCAGATTACAGGCCACTGAAGCTTTCTTT. Translation gives CASSRLQATEAFF.

The V gene is TRBV5-5, the J gene TRBJ2-2; D unclear. CDR1 is SGHKS and CDR2 is YYEKEE in the germline V gene (reference sequence). V lost 1 base and J lost 0, with 4 bases in between. The CDR3 sequence is 14 residues long. The DNA of the CDR3 is TGTGCCAGCAGCTTGAGAGCGAACACCGGGGAGCTGTTTTTT. Its translation: CASSLRANTGELFF.

This chain joins TRBV2 and TRBJ1-2; 12 nucleotides agree with TRBD1. CDR3 length: 16 residues. V lost 4 bases and J lost 7; bases outside the gene matches: 10. Germline V gene lookup returns CDR1 SNHLY and CDR2 FYNNEI. This CDR3 reads CASSAEMGQGARGYTF. DNA of the CDR3: TGTGCCAGCAGTGCAGAAATGGGACAGGGGGCGCGTGGCTACACCTTC.

The chain has TRBV9 and TRBJ1-4, with D perhaps TRBD1 (5 bases). Per germline, CDR1 SGDLS and CDR2 YYNGEE. The CDR3 extends over 15 amino acids. Trimming took off 3 bases at V and 6 bases at J, with 15 bases between the two ends. Here the CDR3 reads CASSALGTGDEKLFF. CDR3 sequence (DNA): TGTGCCAGCAGCGCTCTGGGGACGGGGGATGAAAAACTGTTTTTT.

This chain links TRBV24-1 with TRBJ2-3, with 7 nucleotides matching TRBD1. This CDR3 is built from 16 residues. The V gene's germline CDR1 is KGHDR and CDR2 SFDVKD. The V segment lost 4 bases and the J segment 1 base; nucleotides outside the gene matches: 7. The CDR3 is CATSDTRGSGTDTQYF. The CDR3 region has the DNA TGTGCCACCAGTGACACCAGGGGGTCAGGCACAGATACGCAGTATTTT.

The chain couples TRBV19 to TRBJ1-2; D is perhaps TRBD1 (6 bases). Trimming shortened V by 4 bases and J by 0 bases, and 18 bases separated the two germline ends. There are 17 residues in the CDR3. The germline V gene has CDR1 LNHDA and CDR2 SQIVND (reference sequence). CDR3 DNA: TGTGCCAGTAGTACTCCGGGACACCTTCCTTCTAACTATGGCTACACCTTC. Translated, it gives CASSTPGHLPSNYGYTF.

The chain uses TRBV15 and TRBJ2-7; D unclear. In germline, CDR1 is LNHNV, CDR2 YYDKDF (reference sequence). This CDR3 comprises 12 residues. V shed 4 bases and J shed 2 bases, with 6 bases lying between them. This chain's CDR3 is CATSNTAYEQYF. The CDR3 DNA reads TGTGCCACCAGCAATACAGCCTACGAGCAGTACTTC.

The chain couples TRBV7-9 to TRBJ1-2; perhaps TRBD1 as D (5 bases). The germline V and J ends were trimmed by 3 bases and 4 bases, with 15 bases remaining between them. CDR1 is SEHNR and CDR2 is FQNEAQ in the germline V gene (reference sequence). CDR3 length: 15 amino acids. CDR3 residues: CASSFAGRGTYGYTF. The CDR3 nucleotides read TGTGCCAGCAGCTTCGCGGGACGGGGGACCTATGGCTACACCTTC.

V is TRBV5-4 and J is TRBJ2-2; 8 bases map to TRBD2. This CDR3 comprises 15 residues. V shed 2 bases and J 6 bases; nucleotides not matched to a gene: 6. Looked up from germline, CDR1 is SGHNT and CDR2 is YYREEE (reference sequence). CDR3 region: CASSFRGGQAGELFF. CDR3 in DNA: TGTGCCAGCAGCTTCCGGGGGGGCCAGGCCGGGGAGCTGTTTTTT.

This chain connects TRBV5-1 to TRBJ2-5, with 7 bases fitting TRBD1. With 7 bases clipped from V and 5 bases from J, the junction kept 8 bases outside the gene matches. The V gene's germline CDR1 is SGHRS and CDR2 YFSETQ. The CDR3 runs to 13 residues. CDR3 loop: CASAPGQTETQYF. The CDR3 nucleotides are TGCGCCAGCGCGCCGGGACAGACGGAGACCCAGTACTTC.

In its sample, this clone was seen a few times. The J gene is TRBJ2-3, the V gene TRBV7-9, with D maybe TRBD1 (6 bases). The CDR3 length is 15 residues. Germline CDR1 and CDR2: SEHNR and FQNEAQ (reference sequence). The ends were cut back, 3 bases at V and 6 bases at J, with 16 bases in the middle. DNA of the CDR3: TGTGCCAGCAGCTTTGACATTTTTACAGGGGATACGCAGTATTTT. Translated: CASSFDIFTGDTQYF.

CDR3 nucleotide sequence: TGCGCCAGCAGCAGTGGAGGCCCCTTGGGTGGGAACACTGAAGCTTTCTTT. It translates to CASSSGGPLGGNTEAFF. The chain is built from TRBV5-1 and TRBJ1-1; no definite D call. Germline CDR1 reads SGHRS; CDR2 reads YFSETQ. V was clipped by 4 bases and J by 1 base, with 20 bases between them. The CDR3 contains 17 residues.

The V call is TRBV7-8, the J call TRBJ1-4; D unclear. V shed 1 base and J shed 5 bases, with 11 bases lying between them. This CDR3 comprises 15 residues. Germline loops: CDR1 SGHVS, CDR2 FQNEAQ. CDR3 region: CASSLGGGQNEKLFF. CDR3 bases: TGTGCCAGCAGCTTAGGTGGAGGCCAGAATGAAAAACTGTTTTTT.

The rearrangement uses TRBV29-1 and TRBJ1-2, with D maybe TRBD1 (5 bases). Trimming shortened V by 6 bases and J by 2 bases, and 19 bases separated the two germline ends. CDR1 is SQVTM, CDR2 ANQGSEA, per germline. The CDR3 is 15 amino acids. The CDR3 loop reads CSVAGRPGVNYGYTF. CDR3 bases: TGCAGCGTGGCCGGGAGGCCGGGGGTGAACTATGGCTACACCTTC.

V is TRBV6-5 and J is TRBJ1-2; 9 nucleotides match TRBD1. The J segment lost 4 bases and the V segment lost 7 bases, leaving 7 bases of the junction unmatched. Germline CDR1 reads MNHEY; CDR2 reads SVGAGI. The CDR3 totals 14 residues. Here the CDR3 reads CASTPGQGAYGYTF. For the CDR3, the DNA is TGTGCCAGCACTCCGGGACAGGGCGCCTATGGCTACACCTTC.

J is TRBJ1-1 and V is TRBV5-1, with D tentatively TRBD1 (6 bases). Germline CDR1 and CDR2: SGHRS and YFSETQ. V lost 5 bases, J lost 0 bases, and 20 bases lay in between. The CDR3 is made up of 17 amino acids. CDR3 sequence reads: CASSSRTDTTMNTEAFF. As DNA, the CDR3 is TGCGCCAGCAGTTCTAGGACAGACACCACTATGAACACTGAAGCTTTCTTT.